This entry lists 18 T cell receptor beta chains sequenced from one sample in a study of T cell changes during pregnancy in multiple sclerosis. TCRdb keeps only in-frame clones here, not all; method: immunoSEQ multiplex PCR. The sample holds tens of thousands of clones, 91% seen once. The sample was peripheral blood, taken in the second trimester of pregnancy. Every receptor here comes from a female donor with multiple sclerosis, enrolled in a pregnancy study.

The rearrangement links TRBV5-4 to TRBJ2-1, with 7 nucleotides matching TRBD2. With 1 base clipped from V and 5 bases from J, the junction kept 6 bases outside the gene matches. Germline CDR1 reads SGHNT; CDR2 reads YYREEE (reference sequence). The CDR3 contains 15 residues. The CDR3 nucleotides read TGTGCCAGCAGCTTGCCAGGACTAGTAGACAATGAGCAGTTCTTC. Amino acid sequence: CASSLPGLVDNEQFF.

The chain employs TRBV7-2 and TRBJ2-1; 13 nucleotides line up with TRBD2. The J segment lost 4 bases and the V segment lost 4 bases, leaving 7 bases of the junction unmatched. Germline CDR1 reads SGHTA; CDR2 reads FQGNSA. The CDR3 is made up of 17 amino acids. CDR3 in DNA: TGTGCCAGCAGCTGGGGGGGACTAGCGGGGAGGTACAATGAGCAGTTCTTC. This sequence encodes CASSWGGLAGRYNEQFF.

The chain joins TRBV5-6 to TRBJ2-5; tentatively, D is TRBD2 (7 bases). The ends were cut back, 1 base at V and 5 bases at J, with 15 bases in the middle. The V gene's germline CDR1 is SGHDT and CDR2 YYEEEE. This CDR3 region has 15 residues. The CDR3 nucleotides are TGTGCCAGCAGCTTGTTCGGGGGGCGGTGGGAGACCCAGTACTTC. Encoded protein: CASSLFGGRWETQYF.

The rearrangement joins TRBV12-5 to TRBJ2-2, with D uncertain. From germline, CDR1 is LGHNT and CDR2 FRNRAP. The CDR3 loop spans 14 amino acids. The germline V and J ends were trimmed by 2 bases and 2 bases, with 6 bases remaining between them. CDR3 bases: TGTGCTAGTGGTTTGATCCCTAACACCGGGGAGCTGTTTTTT. It specifies CASGLIPNTGELFF.

The CDR3 DNA follows: TGTGCCAGCAGCTCCGGGACAGCTAACACTGAAGCTTTCTTT. Its protein product is CASSSGTANTEAFF. The genes are TRBV5-5 and TRBJ1-1; the match to TRBD1 covers 7 bases. CDR1 is SGHKS, CDR2 YYEKEE, per germline (reference sequence). Trimming removed 3 bases from V and 2 bases from J; junction bases left unmatched: 4. This CDR3 region has 14 residues.

The V and J genes are TRBV6-1 and TRBJ2-3; tentative D call: TRBD1 (5 bases). V was shortened by 3 bases and J by 0 bases, with 10 bases between the two germline ends. The germline V gene encodes CDR1 MNHNS and CDR2 SASEGT. The CDR3 is 15 residues long. CDR3 DNA sequence: TGTGCCAGCAGTGACCGGTCAGGGAGCACAGATACGCAGTATTTT. Translation: CASSDRSGSTDTQYF.

In regard to this clone: The junction shows a germline mismatch at one end, possibly a read error. CDR3 nucleotide sequence: TGTGCCAGCAGCCTAGACAGGGCCACCCGCACAGATACGCAGTATTTT. Translation: CASSLDRATRTDTQYF. The chain is built from TRBV11-3 and TRBJ2-3; TRBD1 matches at 7 bases. Germline CDR1 and CDR2: SGHNT and YENEEA. The CDR3 runs to 16 residues.

This chain joins TRBV6-1 and TRBJ2-4; D unresolved. The CDR3 is made up of 11 amino acids. Trimming stripped 6 bases from V and 16 bases from J, with 16 bases between. The germline gives CDR1 MNHNS, CDR2 SASEGT. The CDR3 DNA is TGTGCCAGCAGCACAGTCGGTCCCCACTACTTC. Amino acid sequence: CASSTVGPHYF.

The V gene is TRBV7-8, the J gene TRBJ1-2, with unresolved D. With 4 bases removed from V and 7 bases from J, the gap between germline ends came to 13 bases. This CDR3 is 13 amino acids long. The V gene's germline CDR1 is SGHVS and CDR2 FQNEAQ. In nucleotides, the CDR3 is TGTGCCAGCAGCTCATCATCCACGCGTGGCTACACCTTC. Protein: CASSSSSTRGYTF.

The rearrangement links TRBV5-1 to TRBJ2-7, with TRBD2 matching over 14 bases. Per the germline V gene, CDR1 is SGHRS and CDR2 is YFSETQ. V was clipped by 1 base and J by 6 bases; unmatched bases: 9. This CDR3 spans 17 amino acids. CDR3 sequence reads: CASSLPRTSGGTSEQYF. CDR3 sequence (DNA): TGCGCCAGCAGCTTGCCGAGGACTAGCGGGGGGACCTCCGAGCAGTACTTC.

The V gene is TRBV4-3, the J gene TRBJ2-7, with D possibly TRBD2 on 5 matching bases. Trimming shortened V by 4 bases and J by 6 bases, and 13 bases separated the two germline ends. This CDR3 comprises 13 residues. Germline CDR1 and CDR2: LGHNA and YSLEER. The CDR3 coding sequence is TGCGCCAGCAGCCCCCTTGCTGAGGGCGAGCAGTACTTC. Protein: CASSPLAEGEQYF.

The genes are TRBV10-3 and TRBJ2-7; 9 bases are a match to TRBD1. CDR1 ENHRY and CDR2 SYGVKD come from the germline V gene. This CDR3 contains 12 residues. The V gene end was trimmed by 8 bases and the J gene end by 6 bases; junction bases not matched to a gene: 5. In nucleotides, the CDR3 is TGTGCCATCTTACAGGGGGCTGGCGAGCAGTACTTC. Amino acid sequence: CAILQGAGEQYF.

The chain couples TRBV7-2 to TRBJ2-5; 13 bases match TRBD2. CDR1 and CDR2 from the germline V gene are SGHTA and FQGNSA. This CDR3 spans 16 amino acids. The ends lost 3 bases at V and 2 bases at J; junction bases unmatched: 3. The CDR3 is CASSLGTSGVQETQYF. The CDR3 DNA reads TGTGCCAGCAGCTTGGGGACTAGCGGGGTGCAAGAGACCCAGTACTTC.

The chain combines TRBV7-2 with TRBJ1-5; D not certain. The CDR3 contains 17 residues. Per the germline V gene, CDR1 is SGHTA and CDR2 is FQGNSA. Trimming cost V 0 bases and J 0 bases, with 12 bases left between them. The CDR3 protein is CASSLALGEFSNQPQHF. The CDR3 DNA follows: TGTGCCAGCAGCTTAGCGCTCGGGGAATTTAGCAATCAGCCCCAGCATTTT.

This clone is a singleton in its sample. The rearrangement uses TRBV5-8 and TRBJ2-5, with TRBD1 matching over 7 bases. This CDR3 has 15 residues. The junction had 10 bases not matched to a gene; V was cut back by 3 bases and J by 5 bases. Germline V gene sequence: CDR1 SGHTS, CDR2 YDEGEE. The DNA of the CDR3 is TGTGCCAGCAGCTACCGGGCAGTCAGGGGGGAGACCCAGTACTTC. Its translation is CASSYRAVRGETQYF.

The chain links TRBV6-5 to TRBJ1-2; TRBD1 agrees at 7 bases. V was pared by 2 bases and J by 6 bases, with 6 bases of the junction left unmatched. This CDR3 has 14 amino acids. The germline CDR1 and CDR2 sequences are MNHEY and SVGAGI. CDR3 protein: CASSYRQGWDGYTF. The CDR3 DNA sequence: TGTGCCAGCAGTTACAGACAGGGTTGGGATGGCTACACCTTC.

This sequence joins TRBV6-6 and TRBJ1-6; D might be TRBD1 (6 bases). Per the germline V gene, CDR1 is MNHNY and CDR2 is SVGAGI (reference sequence). This CDR3 spans 16 amino acids. V was shortened by 6 bases and J by 7 bases, with 19 bases between the two germline ends. The CDR3 sequence is CASSLQRTEMNSPLHF. CDR3 in DNA: TGTGCCAGCAGCTTACAAAGGACAGAGATGAATTCACCCCTCCACTTT.

V and J are TRBV19 and TRBJ1-1, with D unresolved. Deletions cut 1 base from V and 1 base from J, with 10 bases between. Per germline, CDR1 LNHDA and CDR2 SQIVND (reference sequence). This CDR3 has 15 amino acids. For the CDR3, the DNA is TGTGCCAGTAGTATAGGGGCGGGGAGGAACACTGAAGCTTTCTTT. It translates to CASSIGAGRNTEAFF.